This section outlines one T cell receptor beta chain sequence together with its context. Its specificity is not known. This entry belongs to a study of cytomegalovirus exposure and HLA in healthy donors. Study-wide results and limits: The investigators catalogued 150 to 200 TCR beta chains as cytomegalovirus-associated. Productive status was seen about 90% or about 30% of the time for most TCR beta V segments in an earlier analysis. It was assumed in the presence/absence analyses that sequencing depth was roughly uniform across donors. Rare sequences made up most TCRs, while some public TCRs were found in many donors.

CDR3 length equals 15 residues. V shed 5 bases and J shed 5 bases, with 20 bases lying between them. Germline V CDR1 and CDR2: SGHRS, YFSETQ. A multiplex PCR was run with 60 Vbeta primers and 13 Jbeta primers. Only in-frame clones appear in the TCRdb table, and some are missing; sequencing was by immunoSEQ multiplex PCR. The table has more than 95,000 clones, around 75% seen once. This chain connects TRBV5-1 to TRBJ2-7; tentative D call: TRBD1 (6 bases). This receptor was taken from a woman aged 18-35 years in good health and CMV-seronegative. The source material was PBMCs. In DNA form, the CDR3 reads TGCGCCAGCAGTATACAGGGCAGCGCCGTGGACGAGCAGTACTTC. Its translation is CASSIQGSAVDEQYF.